Below are 25 T cell receptor beta chains sequenced from a single sample in a study of blood T cell repertoires in COVID-19. Method: immunoSEQ multiplex PCR; TCRdb's copy keeps in-frame clones and lacks some. Of fewer than 70,000 clones listed, 75% to 90% are singletons. The sample consisted of peripheral blood. These receptors all come from a human donor in a cohort sampled during active COVID-19.

This sequence joins TRBV4-3 and TRBJ1-6, with a weak D call TRBD1 (5 bases). This CDR3 has 14 residues. The germline gives CDR1 LGHNA, CDR2 YSLEER. V was clipped by 8 bases and J by 5 bases, with 13 bases between them. The CDR3 DNA follows: TGCGCCAGCGCAGAACAGGAAAATAATTCACCCCTCCACTTT. It yields the protein CASAEQENNSPLHF.

The rearrangement joins TRBV24-1 to TRBJ2-3; TRBD2 matches 8 bases. The CDR3 sequence is 14 residues long. In germline, CDR1 is KGHDR, CDR2 SFDVKD. With V trimmed by 5 bases and J by 6 bases, 6 bases remained unmatched. The CDR3 here is CATSVRGGEDTQYF. The CDR3 nucleotides read TGTGCCACCAGTGTCCGGGGGGGAGAGGATACGCAGTATTTT.

J is TRBJ1-2 and V is TRBV19; TRBD1 is a possible D gene (6 bases). This CDR3 has 14 amino acids. V was trimmed by 9 bases and J by 2 bases, leaving 16 bases between them. Per the germline V gene, CDR1 is LNHDA and CDR2 is SQIVND (reference sequence). CDR3 sequence: CASLDSRGNYGYTF. The CDR3 DNA reads as TGTGCCAGCCTCGACTCGAGGGGGAACTATGGCTACACCTTC. The full variable domain, rest sourced from reference TRBV19 and TRBJ1-2, is DGGITQSPKYLFRKEGQNVTLSCEQNLNHDAMYWYRQDPGQGLRLIYYSQIVNDFQKGDIAEGYSVSREKKESFPLTVTSAQKNPTAFYLCASLDSRGNYGYTFGSGTRLTVV.

The genes are TRBV9 and TRBJ2-2; TRBD1 agrees at 7 bases. Germline V gene sequence: CDR1 SGDLS, CDR2 YYNGEE. The CDR3 spans 15 residues. The V gene end was trimmed by 0 bases and the J gene end by 6 bases; junction bases not matched to a gene: 5. CDR3 bases: TGTGCCAGCAGCGTAGAGGGGGCGGGCGCCGGGGAGCTGTTTTTT. This codes for CASSVEGAGAGELFF. The variable domain in full, completed from reference TRBV9 and TRBJ2-2, reads DSGVTQTPKHLITATGQRVTLRCSPRSGDLSVYWYQQSLDQGLQFLIQYYNGEERAKGNILERFSAQQFPDLHSELNLSSLELGDSALYFCASSVEGAGAGELFFGEGSRLTVL.

The chain employs TRBV5-6 and TRBJ2-1; TRBD2 matches at 12 bases. The CDR3 is 15 amino acids. V was pared by 2 bases and J by 9 bases, with 6 bases of the junction left unmatched. CDR1 is SGHDT and CDR2 is YYEEEE in the germline V gene. CDR3: CASSLPTSGRGEQFF. The CDR3 nucleotides are TGTGCCAGCAGCTTACCGACTAGCGGGAGAGGTGAGCAGTTCTTC.

This chain links TRBV6-4 with TRBJ2-3, with 10 bases identical to TRBD1. The CDR3 is 15 residues long. Germline V gene data show CDR1 as MRHNA and CDR2 as SNTAGT. The V segment lost 4 bases and the J segment 6 bases; nucleotides outside the gene matches: 7. Here the CDR3 DNA reads TGTGCCAGCAGTGCCCAGGGACAGGGGACGGATACGCAGTATTTT. Residues: CASSAQGQGTDTQYF.

The chain combines TRBV18 with TRBJ1-5; 7 bases line up with TRBD1. Germline trimming cut 4 bases from V and 5 bases from J; bases unmatched to any gene: 8. From germline, CDR1 is KGHSH and CDR2 LQKENI. There are 15 residues in the CDR3. The CDR3 coding sequence is TGTGCCAGCTCACTTTCGACAGGGATCCATCAGCCCCAGCATTTT. Amino acid sequence: CASSLSTGIHQPQHF.

The chain carries TRBV10-3 and TRBJ1-5; perhaps TRBD1 as D (5 bases). CDR1 and CDR2 from the germline V gene are ENHRY and SYGVKD. V was trimmed by 3 bases and J by 6 bases, leaving 12 bases between them. CDR3 length: 14 amino acids. CDR3 region: CAISDKGQGQPQHF. The CDR3 DNA sequence: TGTGCCATCAGTGATAAGGGTCAGGGTCAGCCCCAGCATTTT.

This chain links TRBV7-2 with TRBJ2-3; TRBD1 aligns across 8 bases. The CDR3 extends over 14 amino acids. The J segment lost 6 bases and the V segment lost 5 bases, leaving 7 bases of the junction unmatched. The germline CDR1 and CDR2 sequences are SGHTA and FQGNSA. The CDR3 reads CASSNDRGRDTQYF. The CDR3, as DNA: TGTGCCAGCAGCAACGACAGGGGAAGGGATACGCAGTATTTT.

The chain has TRBV6-2 or TRBV6-3 and TRBJ1-1; D perhaps matches TRBD1 (5 bases). The CDR3 covers 15 residues. The V end lost 2 bases, the J end lost 1 base, and 11 bases lay between the germline ends. CDR1 and CDR2 from the germline V gene are MNHEY and SVGEGT. The CDR3, as DNA: TGTGCCAGCAGTTACAGGGGTCTCCGGAACACTGAAGCTTTCTTT. Translated: CASSYRGLRNTEAFF.

The chain employs TRBV5-1 and TRBJ1-2; TRBD1 might be the D (5 bases). The germline V and J ends were trimmed by 0 bases and 4 bases, with 10 bases remaining between them. The CDR3 totals 14 residues. Germline values: CDR1 SGHRS, CDR2 YFSETQ. CDR3 nucleotides: TGCGCCAGCAGCTTGGGAGACAGCCCCTATGGCTACACCTTC. This encodes CASSLGDSPYGYTF.

The gene calls are TRBV12-3 or TRBV12-4 and TRBJ2-3; perhaps TRBD1 as D (6 bases). Deletions cut 7 bases from V and 6 bases from J, with 14 bases between. The CDR3 runs to 13 residues. This chain's CDR3 is CASTGDAWDTQYF. The CDR3 nucleotides read TGTGCCAGCACAGGGGACGCTTGGGATACGCAGTATTTT.

The chain employs TRBV5-1 and TRBJ1-4; no firm D call. There are 16 residues in the CDR3. With 3 bases removed from V and 6 bases from J, the gap between germline ends came to 18 bases. Germline V gives CDR1 SGHRS, CDR2 YFSETQ. CDR3 nucleotides: TGCGCCAGCAGCTGGCCCCTCGGGATAACAGATGAAAAACTGTTTTTT. This sequence encodes CASSWPLGITDEKLFF.

V and J are TRBV7-2 and TRBJ2-4; TRBD2 matches at 11 bases. CDR3 length: 19 amino acids. V gave up 1 base and J gave up 9 bases; unmatched junction bases: 17. Germline CDR1 reads SGHTA; CDR2 reads FQGNSA. CDR3 loop: CASSLETPSSGGRWAIQYF. CDR3 in DNA: TGTGCCAGCAGCTTAGAGACCCCCTCTAGCGGGGGGCGGTGGGCCATTCAGTACTTC.

The chain couples TRBV4-1 to TRBJ2-7; TRBD1 matches 9 bases. The V and J ends lost 0 bases and 2 bases, in that order; junction bases with no gene match: 11. This CDR3 comprises 18 residues. Germline assignment: CDR1 MGHRA and CDR2 YSYEKL. For the CDR3, the DNA is TGCGCCAGCAGCCAAGATTTCGCGACAGGGGGTGTCCCCTACGAGCAGTACTTC. Protein product: CASSQDFATGGVPYEQYF.

The sample holds one count of this clone. The V and J genes are TRBV5-1 and TRBJ2-7; 7 bases match TRBD1. The J segment lost 3 bases and the V segment lost 4 bases, leaving 4 bases of the junction unmatched. The CDR3 sequence is 13 residues long. The germline CDR1 and CDR2 sequences are SGHRS and YFSETQ. In DNA, the CDR3 is TGCGCCAGCAGCCGGGACAGATTCTACGAGCAGTACTTC. Protein sequence: CASSRDRFYEQYF.

Of note for this clone: The DNA is left out, because the CDR3 cannot be placed on it with certainty; the CDR3 is given as TCRdb lists it. The chain recombines TRBV12-3 or TRBV12-4 with TRBJ1-1; TRBD1 is the table's D call and was not checked against the DNA. A total of 13 residues make up the CDR3, ends included. CDR3 sequence reads: CASILGAGTEAFF.

This rearrangement joins TRBV7-2 to TRBJ2-7; D remains ambiguous. The CDR3 has 13 amino acids. V was pared by 2 bases and J by 4 bases, with 9 bases between. CDR1 SGHTA and CDR2 FQGNSA come from the germline V gene. The CDR3 sequence is CASSLRTSYEQYF. The CDR3 DNA sequence: TGTGCCAGCAGCTTAAGAACATCTTACGAGCAGTACTTC. The full variable domain, completed using reference TRBV7-2 and TRBJ2-7, is GAGVSQSPSNKVTEKGKDVELRCDPISGHTALYWYRQSLGQGLEFLIYFQGNSAPDKSGLPSDRFSAERTGGSVSTLTIQRTQQEDSAVYLCASSLRTSYEQYFGPGTRLTVT.

V is TRBV12-3 or TRBV12-4 and J is TRBJ1-2, with D unclear. V lost 3 bases, J lost 8 bases, and 13 bases lay in between. The CDR3 contains 13 residues. The DNA for the CDR3 is TGTGCCAGCAGTTTCACAGATACCCACGGCTACACCTTC. This sequence encodes CASSFTDTHGYTF.

The chain recombines TRBV7-2 with TRBJ1-6, with D possibly matching TRBD1 (5 bases). The CDR3 is 15 residues long. V lost 5 bases to trimming and J lost 6 bases, with 14 bases between them. Germline CDR1 is SGHTA and CDR2 is FQGNSA. The CDR3 DNA is TGTGCCAGCAGCCCCCGGGGGTCGGGTAATTCACCCCTCCACTTT. Protein sequence: CASSPRGSGNSPLHF.

The chain uses TRBV11-2 and TRBJ1-5; D is unresolved. Germline V gene sequence: CDR1 SGHAT, CDR2 FQNNGV. The V end was cut by 8 bases, the J end by 8 bases, with 13 bases between. The CDR3 has 12 residues. CDR3 amino acids: CASAGLGEPQHF. The DNA of the CDR3 is TGTGCCAGCGCAGGACTCGGGGAGCCCCAGCATTTT.

This chain joins TRBV5-1 and TRBJ2-5, with 11 bases aligning to TRBD2. Trimming removed 1 base from V and 5 bases from J; junction bases left unmatched: 10. This CDR3 comprises 17 residues. Germline values: CDR1 SGHRS, CDR2 YFSETQ. The CDR3 region is CASSLINSGRAGETQYF. The CDR3 bases are TGCGCCAGCAGCTTGATTAATAGCGGGAGGGCCGGGGAGACCCAGTACTTC.

J is TRBJ1-5 and V is TRBV2; 12 nucleotides align to TRBD1. There are 16 residues in the CDR3. V was clipped by 7 bases and J by 4 bases; unmatched bases: 8. Germline V lookup: CDR1 SNHLY, CDR2 FYNNEI. CDR3 sequence reads: CASTRDRGRGNQPQHF. DNA for the CDR3: TGTGCCAGCACCCGGGACAGGGGGCGCGGAAATCAGCCCCAGCATTTT.

The V and J genes are TRBV5-1 and TRBJ2-3, with TRBD2 matching 7 bases. The ends lost 4 bases at V and 1 base at J; junction bases unmatched: 9. Germline CDR1 reads SGHRS; CDR2 reads YFSETQ. This CDR3 contains 16 residues. The CDR3 nucleotides are TGCGCCAGCAGCCCCCTGGCGGGAGCGGGCACAGATACGCAGTATTTT. Translation: CASSPLAGAGTDTQYF.

The CDR3, as DNA: TGTGCCAGCAGTCCCGGGACAGGGGTCTATGGCTACACCTTC. Translation: CASSPGTGVYGYTF. This sequence joins TRBV27 and TRBJ1-2, with 10 bases lining up with TRBD1. The CDR3 runs to 14 residues. With 5 bases clipped from V and 4 bases from J, the junction kept 4 bases outside the gene matches. In germline, CDR1 is MNHEY, CDR2 SMNVEV (reference sequence).